One sample yielded the 24 T cell receptor beta chains listed below, sequenced in a study of T-cell memory formation after mild COVID-19. TCRdb processed the 5' RACE reads anew with MiXCR; each CDR3 protein has one entry. This table holds around 12,000 distinct CDR3 sequences, approximately 15% found once. Sample: PBMCs or a T cell subset sorted from them (not recorded which). The receptor set was obtained from a young man who had mild COVID-19 (a few samples of this study predate the infection). Cell type and time point are not known.

This clonotype was picked up a small number of times. The J gene is TRBJ2-7, the V gene TRBV19, with a tentative D call TRBD1 (6 bases). V shed 5 bases and J shed 0 bases, with 14 bases lying between them. Germline CDR1 reads LNHDA; CDR2 reads SQIVND (reference sequence). This CDR3 region has 15 residues. The CDR3 nucleotides are TGTGCCAGTAGTTGGACAGTGAGAAGCTCCTACGAGCAGTACTTC. Its translation: CASSWTVRSSYEQYF. The full variable domain, with the rest looked up from reference TRBV19 and TRBJ2-7, is DGGITQSPKYLFRKEGQNVTLSCEQNLNHDAMYWYRQDPGQGLRLIYYSQIVNDFQKGDIAEGYSVSREKKESFPLTVTSAQKNPTAFYLCASSWTVRSSYEQYFGPGTRLTVT.

V is TRBV6-1 and J is TRBJ2-3, with D maybe TRBD1 (6 bases). Germline assignment: CDR1 MNHNS and CDR2 SASEGT. V was clipped by 6 bases and J by 0 bases, with 10 bases between them. The CDR3 runs to 14 residues. This CDR3 reads CASRQDSSTDTQYF. The CDR3 coding sequence is TGTGCCAGCAGGCAGGACAGTAGCACAGATACGCAGTATTTT.

This clonotype was observed at least ten times. The chain couples TRBV21-1 to TRBJ1-2; TRBD1 was called by the table and not checked on the DNA. TRBV21-1 is described as a pseudogene. CDR3 length equals 14 residues. CDR3 in amino acids: CASRQGLVDDGYTF. For the CDR3, the DNA is TGTGCCAGCAGACAGGGTTTGGTGGATGATGGCTACACCTTC.

This clonotype was found many times. This sequence joins TRBV19 and TRBJ1-5; D is unresolved. Germline loops: CDR1 LNHDA, CDR2 SQIVND (reference sequence). The V gene lost 8 bases and the J gene lost 9 bases, with 17 bases spanning the gap. CDR3 length: 13 residues. In nucleotides, the CDR3 is TGTGCCAGTCGGCCCCTGAGCCCGGGGCCCCAGCATTTT. Protein: CASRPLSPGPQHF.

This clonotype was picked up many times. The genes are TRBV5-1 and TRBJ2-7; a weak D match, TRBD2 (5 bases). The CDR3 extends over 13 amino acids. V lost 0 bases and J 4 bases, leaving 8 bases between the germline ends. Germline V gene sequence: CDR1 SGHRS, CDR2 YFSETQ. CDR3 region: CASSLVGVYEQYF. The CDR3 DNA reads as TGCGCCAGCAGCTTGGTGGGAGTATACGAGCAGTACTTC.

In its sample, this clonotype was seen many times. The chain couples TRBV12-3 or TRBV12-4 to TRBJ2-3, with TRBD2 matching 7 bases. CDR3 size: 14 residues. The trim removed 3 bases at V and 8 bases at J, leaving 8 bases unmatched. For the CDR3, the DNA is TGTGCCAGCAGTTTCCCCAGGACTAGGTTTACGCAGTATTTT. Encoded protein: CASSFPRTRFTQYF.

This chain joins TRBV12-3 or TRBV12-4 and TRBJ2-7; D unresolved. This CDR3 is built from 13 residues. Trimming left V 4 bases short and J 0 bases short, with 7 bases between. In DNA, the CDR3 is TGTGCCAGCAGTTACAGCAACTCCTACGAGCAGTACTTC. It is translated as CASSYSNSYEQYF.

The table lists this clonotype with many counts. CDR3 sequence (DNA): TGCAGTGCTATGGCTAGCGGACAAGAGACCCAGTACTTC. Encoded protein: CSAMASGQETQYF. V gene TRBV20-1 combines with J gene TRBJ2-5, with TRBD2 matching over 7 bases. Germline V gene data show CDR1 as DFQATT and CDR2 as SNEGSKA (reference sequence). CDR3 length: 13 amino acids. V shed 4 bases, J shed 2 bases, and the junction held 4 bases outside the gene matches.

The rearrangement uses TRBV27 and TRBJ1-4; D is ambiguous. V lost 3 bases and J lost 8, with 16 bases in between. The CDR3 is 15 residues long. Looked up from germline, CDR1 is MNHEY and CDR2 is SMNVEV (reference sequence). In DNA form, the CDR3 reads TGTGCCAGCAGTTTTGTCACGGGGATCGGGGAAAAACTGTTTTTT. This sequence encodes CASSFVTGIGEKLFF.

This clonotype was seen ten or more times. This chain uses TRBV20-1 with TRBJ2-5; D is possibly TRBD2 (5 bases). V lost 8 bases and J 1 base, leaving 14 bases between the germline ends. The CDR3 is 13 amino acids. Germline-derived CDR1 and CDR2 are DFQATT and SNEGSKA (reference sequence). DNA of the CDR3: TGCAGTAGACTCGGGGATATCCAAGAGACCCAGTACTTC. Translated, it gives CSRLGDIQETQYF.

This clonotype was counted at least ten times. The chain combines TRBV7-3 with TRBJ2-3; D perhaps matches TRBD2 (5 bases). V lost 3 bases and J 1 base, leaving 11 bases between the germline ends. The germline CDR1 and CDR2 sequences are SGHTA and FQGTGA. CDR3 length equals 15 residues. The CDR3 DNA reads as TGTGCCAGCAGCTTTCCCGACGGGGGCACAGATACGCAGTATTTT. Protein sequence: CASSFPDGGTDTQYF.

By sample fraction, this clonotype is medium-sized. V is TRBV4-1 and J is TRBJ1-2; no firm D call. The CDR3 contains 16 residues. Per the germline V gene, CDR1 is MGHRA and CDR2 is YSYEKL. V lost 3 bases and J lost 5, with 19 bases in between. In DNA form, the CDR3 reads TGCGCCAGCAGCCAGAGCTCGTTGGACGGATTATATGGCTACACCTTC. Translating it yields CASSQSSLDGLYGYTF.

This clonotype was observed many times. The V gene is TRBV7-9, the J gene TRBJ2-7; 9 positions match TRBD2. The CDR3 totals 16 residues. V was pared by 7 bases and J by 1 base, with 11 bases of the junction left unmatched. CDR1 is SEHNR and CDR2 is FQNEAQ in the germline V gene (reference sequence). The CDR3 DNA reads as TGTGCCAGCACAGATCCCGGGACTAGCATTTCCTACGAGCAGTACTTC. It is translated as CASTDPGTSISYEQYF.

The table lists this clonotype with a few counts. V usage is TRBV9 and J usage is TRBJ2-1; 7 positions agree with TRBD2. The V and J ends lost 0 bases and 3 bases, in that order; junction bases with no gene match: 9. Germline V lookup: CDR1 SGDLS, CDR2 YYNGEE. The CDR3 contains 17 residues. CDR3 amino acids: CASSVARGDSYYNEQFF. The CDR3 DNA reads as TGTGCCAGCAGCGTAGCTCGGGGGGACTCCTACTACAATGAGCAGTTCTTC.

The sample holds many counts of this clonotype. The V and J genes are TRBV7-9 and TRBJ2-7, with 10 bases fitting TRBD2. Germline V lookup: CDR1 SEHNR, CDR2 FQNEAQ (reference sequence). There are 14 residues in the CDR3. Trimming took 4 bases from V and 4 from J; bases not matched to a gene: 4. CDR3 region: CASSSGLAIYEQYF. DNA for the CDR3: TGTGCCAGCAGCTCGGGACTAGCGATTTACGAGCAGTACTTC.

CDR3 region: CASSKLGPYTGELFF. Written as DNA, the CDR3 is TGTGCCAGTAGTAAGTTGGGGCCCTACACCGGGGAGCTGTTTTTT. The genes are TRBV19 and TRBJ2-2; maybe TRBD1 (5 bases). There are 15 residues in the CDR3. From germline, CDR1 is LNHDA and CDR2 SQIVND (reference sequence). With 4 bases removed from V and 3 bases from J, the gap between germline ends came to 12 bases.

This clonotype showed up many times. The CDR3 sequence: CASSVGEPGELFF. The CDR3 region has the DNA TGTGCCAGCAGCGTAGGGGAGCCCGGGGAGCTGTTTTTT. This chain uses TRBV9 with TRBJ2-2; perhaps TRBD2 as D (5 bases). CDR1 and CDR2 from the germline V gene are SGDLS and YYNGEE. The length of the CDR3 is 13 residues. V gave up 0 bases and J gave up 6 bases, with 6 bases separating them.

The chain has TRBV5-1 and TRBJ2-1; D is uncertain. The CDR3 loop spans 17 amino acids. Trimming pared 1 base from V and 2 bases from J, leaving 16 bases between. Germline lookup yields CDR1 SGHRS and CDR2 YFSETQ. The CDR3 loop reads CASSLSPLGGPYNEQFF. The CDR3 DNA sequence: TGCGCCAGCAGCTTGTCCCCCCTGGGCGGCCCCTACAATGAGCAGTTCTTC.

This clonotype occurred many times. The chain recombines TRBV9 with TRBJ1-1; TRBD1 is a possible D gene (6 bases). The V end was cut by 4 bases, the J end by 11 bases, with 24 bases between. In germline, CDR1 is SGDLS, CDR2 YYNGEE. The length of the CDR3 is 15 residues. CDR3 nucleotides: TGTGCCAGCAGCCCCGAGGTGGGGGGCCCGCGGTACGCTTTCTTT. It codes for CASSPEVGGPRYAFF.

This clonotype was detected many times. This chain links TRBV10-3 with TRBJ2-1; TRBD2 aligns across 9 bases. V dropped 6 bases and J dropped 7; count of bases not matched to a gene: 10. This CDR3 is built from 15 residues. Germline V gene lookup returns CDR1 ENHRY and CDR2 SYGVKD. The CDR3 DNA reads as TGTGCCATCAGCACCCCTGGGGCGGGGGGGAATGAGCAGTTCTTC. It codes for CAISTPGAGGNEQFF.

This clonotype was recorded at least ten times. V and J are TRBV6-5 and TRBJ1-1; D is possibly TRBD1 (5 bases). V lost 0 bases, J lost 4 bases, and 12 bases lay in between. Germline CDR1 and CDR2: MNHEY and SVGAGI. The CDR3 sequence is 15 residues long. The CDR3 DNA reads TGTGCCAGCAGTTACTCGGGCAGGGCTCGCACTGAAGCTTTCTTT. Protein: CASSYSGRARTEAFF.

The rearrangement uses TRBV4-1 and TRBJ2-1; D uncertain. This CDR3 has 17 residues. V lost 1 base to trimming and J lost 0 bases, with 13 bases between them. CDR1 is MGHRA, CDR2 YSYEKL, per germline. CDR3 amino acids: CASSQVYRADSYNEQFF. The CDR3 nucleotides read TGCGCCAGCAGCCAAGTCTACCGGGCCGACTCCTACAATGAGCAGTTCTTC.

This clonotype showed up many times. The chain uses TRBV29-1 and TRBJ1-1; D is unclear. V lost 3 bases and J 5 bases, leaving 16 bases between the germline ends. The CDR3 is made up of 14 amino acids. Germline V gene data show CDR1 as SQVTM and CDR2 as ANQGSEA. CDR3 protein: CSVEEVPSRTEAFF. The CDR3 DNA sequence: TGCAGCGTTGAGGAGGTCCCATCGAGGACTGAAGCTTTCTTT.

The V and J genes are TRBV5-5 and TRBJ1-4; D may be TRBD1 (5 bases). Germline V gene data show CDR1 as SGHKS and CDR2 as YYEKEE (reference sequence). The CDR3 sequence is 14 residues long. The V and J ends lost 1 base and 5 bases respectively, with 9 bases between them. CDR3 DNA: TGTGCCAGCAGCTTGTTCAGGGAGAATGAAAAACTGTTTTTT. Its protein product is CASSLFRENEKLFF.